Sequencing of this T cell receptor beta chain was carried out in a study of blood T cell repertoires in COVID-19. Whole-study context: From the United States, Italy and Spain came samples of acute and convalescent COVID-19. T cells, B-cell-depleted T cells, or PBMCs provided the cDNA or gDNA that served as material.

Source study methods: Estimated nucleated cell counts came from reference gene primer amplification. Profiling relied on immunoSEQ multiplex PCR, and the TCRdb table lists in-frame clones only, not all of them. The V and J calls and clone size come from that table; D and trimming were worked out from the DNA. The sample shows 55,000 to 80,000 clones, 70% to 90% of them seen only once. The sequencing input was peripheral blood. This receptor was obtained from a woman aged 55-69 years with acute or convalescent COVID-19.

CDR3 sequence (DNA): TGCAGCGTTGAGGCGGGGGAAGGAAGCCAAGACATTCAGTACTTC. It specifies CSVEAGEGSQDIQYF. The chain has TRBV29-1 and TRBJ2-4, with 7 nucleotides matching TRBD2. V was pared by 3 bases and J by 8 bases, with 13 bases of the junction left unmatched. The CDR3 consists of 15 residues. CDR1 is SQVTM and CDR2 is ANQGSEA in the germline V gene.